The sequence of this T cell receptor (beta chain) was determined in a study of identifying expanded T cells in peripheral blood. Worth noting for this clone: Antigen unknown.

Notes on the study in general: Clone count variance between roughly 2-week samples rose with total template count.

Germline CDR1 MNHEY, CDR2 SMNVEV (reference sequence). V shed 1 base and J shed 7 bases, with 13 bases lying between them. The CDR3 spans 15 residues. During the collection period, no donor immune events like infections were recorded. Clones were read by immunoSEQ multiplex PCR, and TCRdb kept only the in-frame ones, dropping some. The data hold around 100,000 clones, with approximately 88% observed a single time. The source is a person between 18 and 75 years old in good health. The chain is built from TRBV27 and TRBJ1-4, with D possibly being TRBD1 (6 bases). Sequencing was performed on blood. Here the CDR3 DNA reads TGTGCCAGCAGTTTATGGAGCGGGGGGCCTGAAAAACTGTTTTTT. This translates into CASSLWSGGPEKLFF.